The sequence of this T cell receptor (beta chain) was determined in a study of shared clonotypes between healthy human individuals. Study details: Each donor's CD8 memory used one plate, CD8 naive two, each CD4 subset three.

Produced via immunoSEQ multiplex PCR; TCRdb's table is partial and in-frame only. The sample includes hundreds of thousands of clones, about 95% seen only once; the top ten take 0.11%. This clone was seen once. Its antigen is unknown. Study-wide points: Non-shared clonotypes showed lower generation probabilities than clonotypes common to all four donors. It was only blood that was sampled, and tissue repertoires likely differ. It was anticipated that sequencing depth would influence how many clonotypes donors shared.

CD45RO-negative, CCR7-positively selected cells formed the naive CD8 fraction, excluding terminally differentiated effector memory CD45RA+ cells. The specimen was naive CD8+ T cells sorted from blood. The clonotype originates from a woman aged 25-40 years in good health.

The CDR3 nucleotides read TGTGCCAGCAGTGAGTGGGCCCATGAGAACACTGAAGCTTTCTTT. This codes for CASSEWAHENTEAFF. This chain links TRBV2 with TRBJ1-1, with D uncertain. Per germline, CDR1 SNHLY and CDR2 FYNNEI. The germline V and J ends were trimmed by 3 bases and 1 base, with 12 bases remaining between them. This CDR3 contains 15 residues.